A single TCR beta chain is shown here with its context. Antigen: not known. This record belongs to a study of cytomegalovirus exposure and HLA in healthy donors. This CDR3 is built from 15 residues. Germline V gene data show CDR1 as KGHSH and CDR2 as LQKENI. V lost 4 bases to trimming and J lost 2 bases, with 15 bases between them. 60 Vbeta and 13 Jbeta primers were used in PCR. Only in-frame clones appear in the TCRdb table, and some are missing; sequencing was by immunoSEQ multiplex PCR. The sample includes about 110,000 clones, about 70% of them seen just once. Study results and caveats: Later analysis found that TCR beta chains associated with HLA were more clonally expanded than other, equally common chains. Likely technical artifact: a cluster of highly shared sequence variants.

The sample comprised PBMCs. This clonotype was sampled from a man aged 45-65 years in good health and CMV-seropositive. V is TRBV18 and J is TRBJ2-7; D is perhaps TRBD1 (6 bases). DNA of the CDR3: TGTGCCAGCTCACAACAAGACGACAGGCCCTACGAGCAGTACTTC. Translation: CASSQQDDRPYEQYF.